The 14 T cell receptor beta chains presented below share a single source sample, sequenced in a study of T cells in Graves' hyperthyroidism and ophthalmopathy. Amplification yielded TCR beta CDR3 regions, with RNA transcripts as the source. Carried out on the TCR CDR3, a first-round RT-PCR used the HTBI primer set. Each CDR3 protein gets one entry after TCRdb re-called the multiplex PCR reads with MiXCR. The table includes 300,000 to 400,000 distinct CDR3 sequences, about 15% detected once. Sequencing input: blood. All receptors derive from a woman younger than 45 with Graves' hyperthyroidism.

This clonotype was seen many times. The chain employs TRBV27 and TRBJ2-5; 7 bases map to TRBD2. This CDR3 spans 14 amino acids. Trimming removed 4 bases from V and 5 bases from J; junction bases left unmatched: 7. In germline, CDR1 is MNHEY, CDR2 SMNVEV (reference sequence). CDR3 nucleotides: TGTGCCAGCAGTTGGGGAGGGGCTCGGGAGACCCAGTACTTC. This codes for CASSWGGARETQYF.

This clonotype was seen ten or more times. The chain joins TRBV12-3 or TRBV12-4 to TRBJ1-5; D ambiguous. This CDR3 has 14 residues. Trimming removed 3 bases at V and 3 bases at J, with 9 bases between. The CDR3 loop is CASSFLGPNQPQHF. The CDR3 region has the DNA TGTGCCAGCAGTTTCCTAGGGCCCAATCAGCCCCAGCATTTT.

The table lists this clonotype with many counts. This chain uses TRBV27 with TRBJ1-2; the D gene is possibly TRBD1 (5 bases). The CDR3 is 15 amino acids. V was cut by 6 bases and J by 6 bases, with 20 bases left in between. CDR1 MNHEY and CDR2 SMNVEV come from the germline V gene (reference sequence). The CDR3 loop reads CASRAGVAGPHGYTF. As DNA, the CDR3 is TGTGCCAGCAGGGCCGGGGTAGCGGGACCGCATGGCTACACCTTC.

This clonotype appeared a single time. The CDR3 reads CASSLVSGTVYEQYV. The CDR3 DNA is TGTGCCAGCAGCTTAGTTTCAGGGACTGTCTACGAGCAGTACGTC. The rearrangement links TRBV11-1 to TRBJ2-7; a possible D gene is TRBD2 (6 bases). The germline V gene encodes CDR1 SGHAT and CDR2 FQDESV (reference sequence). This CDR3 is built from 15 residues. Trimming shortened V by 1 base and J by 3 bases, and 13 bases separated the two germline ends.

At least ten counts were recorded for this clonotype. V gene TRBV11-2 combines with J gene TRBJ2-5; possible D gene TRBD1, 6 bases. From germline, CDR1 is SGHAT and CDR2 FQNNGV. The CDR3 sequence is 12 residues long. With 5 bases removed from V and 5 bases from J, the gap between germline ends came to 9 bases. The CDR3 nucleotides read TGTGCCAGCAGCCCAACAGGGGAGACCCAGTACTTC. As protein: CASSPTGETQYF.

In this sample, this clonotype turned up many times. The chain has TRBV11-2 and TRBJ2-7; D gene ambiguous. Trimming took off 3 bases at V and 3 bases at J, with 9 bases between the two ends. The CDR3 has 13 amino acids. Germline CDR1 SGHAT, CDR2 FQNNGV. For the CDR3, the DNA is TGTGCCAGCAGCTTTTTCTCTAGCTACGAGCAGTACTTC. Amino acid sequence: CASSFFSSYEQYF.

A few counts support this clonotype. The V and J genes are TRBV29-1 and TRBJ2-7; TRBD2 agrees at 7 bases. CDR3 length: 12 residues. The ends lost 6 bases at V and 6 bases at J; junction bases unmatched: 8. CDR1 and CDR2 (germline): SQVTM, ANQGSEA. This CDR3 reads CSVSPTSSEQYF. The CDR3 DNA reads TGCAGCGTATCCCCGACTAGCTCCGAGCAGTACTTC.

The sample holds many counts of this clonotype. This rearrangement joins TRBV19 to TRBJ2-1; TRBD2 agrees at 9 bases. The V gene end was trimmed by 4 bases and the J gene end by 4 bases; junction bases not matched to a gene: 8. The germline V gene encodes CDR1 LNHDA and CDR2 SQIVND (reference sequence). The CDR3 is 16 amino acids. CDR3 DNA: TGTGCCAGTAGTAGCGGGGTGACTAGCGGTTACAATGAGCAGTTCTTC. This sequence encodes CASSSGVTSGYNEQFF. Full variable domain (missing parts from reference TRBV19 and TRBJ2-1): DGGITQSPKYLFRKEGQNVTLSCEQNLNHDAMYWYRQDPGQGLRLIYYSQIVNDFQKGDIAEGYSVSREKKESFPLTVTSAQKNPTAFYLCASSSGVTSGYNEQFFGPGTRLTVL.

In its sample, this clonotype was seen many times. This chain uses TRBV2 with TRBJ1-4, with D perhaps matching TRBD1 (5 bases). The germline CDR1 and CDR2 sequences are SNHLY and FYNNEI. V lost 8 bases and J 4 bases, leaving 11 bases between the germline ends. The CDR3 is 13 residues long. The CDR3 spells CASGRQGNEKLFF. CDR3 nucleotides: TGTGCCAGCGGAAGGCAGGGTAATGAAAAACTGTTTTTT.

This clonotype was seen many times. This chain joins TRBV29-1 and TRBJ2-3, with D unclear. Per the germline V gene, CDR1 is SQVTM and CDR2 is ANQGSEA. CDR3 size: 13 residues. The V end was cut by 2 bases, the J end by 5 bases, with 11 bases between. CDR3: CSVEWLVVDTQYF. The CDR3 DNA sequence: TGCAGCGTTGAATGGCTTGTTGTAGATACGCAGTATTTT.

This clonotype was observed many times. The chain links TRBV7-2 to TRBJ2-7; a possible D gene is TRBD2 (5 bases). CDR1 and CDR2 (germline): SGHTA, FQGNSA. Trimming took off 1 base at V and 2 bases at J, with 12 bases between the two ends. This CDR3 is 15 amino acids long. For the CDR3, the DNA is TGTGCCAGCAGCTTAGAGATCCTAGCTCCCTACGAGCAGTACTTC. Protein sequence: CASSLEILAPYEQYF.

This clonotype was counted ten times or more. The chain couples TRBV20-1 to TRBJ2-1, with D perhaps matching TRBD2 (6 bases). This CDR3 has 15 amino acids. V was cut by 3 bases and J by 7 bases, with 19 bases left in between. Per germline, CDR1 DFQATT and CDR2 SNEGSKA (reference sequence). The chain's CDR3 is CSASGSGMTGNEQFF. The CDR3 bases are TGCAGTGCTAGTGGTAGCGGCATGACTGGGAATGAGCAGTTCTTC.

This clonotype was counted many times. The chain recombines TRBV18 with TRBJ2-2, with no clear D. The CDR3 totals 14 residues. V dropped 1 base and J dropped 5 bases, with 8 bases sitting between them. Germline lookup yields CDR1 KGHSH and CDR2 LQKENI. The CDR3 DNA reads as TGTGCCAGCTCACCACTAGAAGGGACCGGGGAGCTGTTTTTT. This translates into CASSPLEGTGELFF. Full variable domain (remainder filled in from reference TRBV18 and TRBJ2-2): NAGVMQNPRHLVRRRGQEARLRCSPMKGHSHVYWYRQLPEEGLKFMVYLQKENIIDESGMPKERFSAEFPKEGPSILRIQQVVRGDSAAYFCASSPLEGTGELFFGEGSRLTVL.

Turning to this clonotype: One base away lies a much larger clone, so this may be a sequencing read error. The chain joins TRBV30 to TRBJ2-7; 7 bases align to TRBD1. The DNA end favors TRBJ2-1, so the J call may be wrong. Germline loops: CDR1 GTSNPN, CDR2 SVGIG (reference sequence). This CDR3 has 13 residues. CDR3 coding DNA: TGTGCCTGGAGTAAGGGACAGAACTACGAGCAGTTCTTC. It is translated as CAWSKGQNYEQFF.